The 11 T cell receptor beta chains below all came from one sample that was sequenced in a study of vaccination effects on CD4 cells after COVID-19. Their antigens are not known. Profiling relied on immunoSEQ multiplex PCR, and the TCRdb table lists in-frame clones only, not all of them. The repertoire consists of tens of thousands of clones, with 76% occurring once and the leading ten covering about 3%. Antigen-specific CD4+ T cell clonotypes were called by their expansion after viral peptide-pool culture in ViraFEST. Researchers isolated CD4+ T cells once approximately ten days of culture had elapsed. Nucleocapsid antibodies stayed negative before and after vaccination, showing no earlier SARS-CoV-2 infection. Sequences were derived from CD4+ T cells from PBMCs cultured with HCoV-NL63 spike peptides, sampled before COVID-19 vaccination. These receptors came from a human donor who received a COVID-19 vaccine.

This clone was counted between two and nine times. CDR3 bases: TGTGCCAGCACCGGACGTATCGCTGGAAACACCATATATTTT. Its protein product is CASTGRIAGNTIYF. V is TRBV3-1 (or the pseudogene TRBV3-2) and J is TRBJ1-3; D ambiguous. The germline gives CDR1 LGHDT, CDR2 YNNKEL (reference sequence). Trimming stripped 7 bases from V and 2 bases from J, with 12 bases between. The CDR3 loop spans 14 amino acids.

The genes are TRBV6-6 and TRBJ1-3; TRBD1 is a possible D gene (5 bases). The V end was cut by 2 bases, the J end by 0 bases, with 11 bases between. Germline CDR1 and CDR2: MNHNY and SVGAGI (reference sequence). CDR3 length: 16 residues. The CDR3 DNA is TGTGCCAGCAGTTACAAAGGGGAGACCTCTGGAAACACCATATATTTT. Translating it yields CASSYKGETSGNTIYF.

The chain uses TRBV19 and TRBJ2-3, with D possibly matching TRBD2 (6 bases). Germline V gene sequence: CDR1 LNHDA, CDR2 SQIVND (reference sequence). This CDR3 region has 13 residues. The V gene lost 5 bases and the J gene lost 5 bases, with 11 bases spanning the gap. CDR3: CASSGMGGDTQYF. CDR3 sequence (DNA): TGTGCCAGTAGTGGGATGGGGGGAGATACGCAGTATTTT.

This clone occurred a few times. CDR3 residues: CASRPDRALNEKLFF. DNA of the CDR3: TGTGCCAGCAGGCCCGACAGGGCCTTGAATGAAAAACTGTTTTTT. The chain employs TRBV6-5 and TRBJ1-4; 7 nucleotides match TRBD1. After removal of 6 bases from V and 5 bases from J, the junction contained 9 bases not matched to a gene. Germline CDR1 and CDR2: MNHEY and SVGAGI. The CDR3 is made up of 15 amino acids.

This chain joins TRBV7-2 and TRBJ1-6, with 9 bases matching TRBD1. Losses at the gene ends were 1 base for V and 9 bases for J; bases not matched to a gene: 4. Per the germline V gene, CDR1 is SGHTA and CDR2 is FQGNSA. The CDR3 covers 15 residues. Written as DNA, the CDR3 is TGTGCCAGCAGCTTAGACAGGGGGCTCACTTCACCCCTCCACTTT. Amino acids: CASSLDRGLTSPLHF. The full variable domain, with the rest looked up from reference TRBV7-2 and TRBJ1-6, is GAGVSQSPSNKVTEKGKDVELRCDPISGHTALYWYRQSLGQGLEFLIYFQGNSAPDKSGLPSDRFSAERTGGSVSTLTIQRTQQEDSAVYLCASSLDRGLTSPLHFGNGTRLTVT.

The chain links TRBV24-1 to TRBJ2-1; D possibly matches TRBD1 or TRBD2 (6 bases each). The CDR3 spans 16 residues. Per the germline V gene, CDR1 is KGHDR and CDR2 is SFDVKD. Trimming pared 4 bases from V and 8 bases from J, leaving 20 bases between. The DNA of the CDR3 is TGTGCCACCAGTGACCGAACCGGGACTGGGGGCTATGAGCAGTTCTTC. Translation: CATSDRTGTGGYEQFF.

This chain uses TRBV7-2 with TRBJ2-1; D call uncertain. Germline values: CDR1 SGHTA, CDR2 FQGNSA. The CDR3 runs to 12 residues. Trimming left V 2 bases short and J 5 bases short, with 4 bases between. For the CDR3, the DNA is TGTGCCAGCAGCTTATTTCACAATGAGCAGTTCTTC. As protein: CASSLFHNEQFF.

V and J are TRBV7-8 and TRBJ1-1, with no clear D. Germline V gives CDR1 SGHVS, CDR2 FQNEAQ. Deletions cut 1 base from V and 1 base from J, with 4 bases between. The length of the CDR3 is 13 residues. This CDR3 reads CASSLGQNTEAFF. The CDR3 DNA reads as TGTGCCAGCAGCTTAGGGCAGAACACTGAAGCTTTCTTT.

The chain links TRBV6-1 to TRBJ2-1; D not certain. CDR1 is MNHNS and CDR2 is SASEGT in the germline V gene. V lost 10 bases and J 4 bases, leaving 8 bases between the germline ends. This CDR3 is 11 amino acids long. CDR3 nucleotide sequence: TGTGCCACCGTTGATTACAATGAGCAGTTCTTC. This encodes CATVDYNEQFF.

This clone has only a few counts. The CDR3 bases are TGCGCCAGCAGTCCGTCAGGGAATTGGAATCAGCCCCAGCATTTT. Its translation is CASSPSGNWNQPQHF. The genes are TRBV5-1 and TRBJ1-5; possibly TRBD1 for D (5 bases). Germline V gives CDR1 SGHRS, CDR2 YFSETQ. Trimming stripped 5 bases from V and 4 bases from J, with 16 bases between. This CDR3 has 15 residues.

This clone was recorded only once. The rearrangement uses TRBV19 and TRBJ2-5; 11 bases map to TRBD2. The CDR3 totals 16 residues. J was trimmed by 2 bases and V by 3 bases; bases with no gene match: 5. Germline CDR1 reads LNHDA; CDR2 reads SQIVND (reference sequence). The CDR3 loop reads CASSMAGTSGQETQYF. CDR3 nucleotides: TGTGCCAGTAGTATGGCCGGGACTAGCGGACAAGAGACCCAGTACTTC.